One T cell receptor (beta chain) is described in this entry. As yet, its antigen is unknown. The CDR3 has 17 amino acids. Germline V gene data show CDR1 as LGHNA and CDR2 as YSLEER. V lost 4 bases to trimming and J lost 4 bases, with 20 bases between them. The data derive from a study of shared clonotypes between healthy human individuals. Overall study: With ages of 18 to 49, the donors were two women and three men. Study-wide findings and caveats: Clonotype sharing across donors was expected to vary with sequencing depth.

All donors qualified as healthy HIV-negative adults and had experienced no recent acute infections or vaccinations. There were only Caucasian adults among the donors, and all lived in Nashville, Tennessee. The protocol was immunoSEQ multiplex PCR, while the TCRdb copy is restricted to in-frame clones and leaves out a portion. The table lists about 92,000 clones, approximately 44% of them singletons. This clonotype originated in a middle-aged woman in good health. Some clones in this sample may be carry-over from other donors' samples. V gene TRBV4-3 combines with J gene TRBJ2-1; the D call may be TRBD1 or TRBD2 (5 bases each). The sequenced sample was PBMCs. DNA for the CDR3: TGCGCCAGCAGCCCCCGGCAAGCGGACACCCCTTACAATGAGCAGTTCTTC. Residues: CASSPRQADTPYNEQFF.